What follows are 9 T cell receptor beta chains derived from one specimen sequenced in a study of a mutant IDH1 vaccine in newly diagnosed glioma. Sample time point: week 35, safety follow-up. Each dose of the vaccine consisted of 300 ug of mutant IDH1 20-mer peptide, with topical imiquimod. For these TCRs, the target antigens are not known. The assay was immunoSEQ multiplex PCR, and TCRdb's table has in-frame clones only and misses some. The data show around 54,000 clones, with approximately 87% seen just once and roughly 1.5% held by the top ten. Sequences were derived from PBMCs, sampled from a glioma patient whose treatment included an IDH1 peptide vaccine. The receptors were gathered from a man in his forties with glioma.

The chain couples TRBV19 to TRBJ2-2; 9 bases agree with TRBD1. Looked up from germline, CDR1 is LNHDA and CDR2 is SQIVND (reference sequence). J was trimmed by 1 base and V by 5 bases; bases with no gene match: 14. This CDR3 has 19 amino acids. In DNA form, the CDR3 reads TGTGCCAGTAGTTCGGGCGACTACAGGGGGCCCAGGAACACCGGGGAGCTGTTTTTT. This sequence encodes CASSSGDYRGPRNTGELFF.

CDR3 region: CASSQVLNYEQYF. The CDR3 DNA sequence: TGCGCCAGCAGCCAAGTCCTAAACTACGAGCAGTACTTC. This chain connects TRBV4-1 to TRBJ2-7; D unresolved. CDR1 is MGHRA, CDR2 YSYEKL, per germline. The CDR3 contains 13 residues. The germline V and J ends were trimmed by 1 base and 3 bases, with 7 bases remaining between them.

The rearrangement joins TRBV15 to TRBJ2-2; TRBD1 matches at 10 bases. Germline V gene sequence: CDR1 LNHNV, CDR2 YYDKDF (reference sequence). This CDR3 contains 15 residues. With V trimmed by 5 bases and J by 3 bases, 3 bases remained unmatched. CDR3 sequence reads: CATSFGQGDTGELFF. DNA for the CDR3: TGTGCCACCAGCTTCGGACAGGGGGACACCGGGGAGCTGTTTTTT.

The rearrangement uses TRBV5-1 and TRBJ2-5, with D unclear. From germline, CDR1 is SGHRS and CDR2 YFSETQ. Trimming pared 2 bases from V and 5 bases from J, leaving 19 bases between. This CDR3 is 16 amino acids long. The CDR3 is CASSFLSSPSRETQYF. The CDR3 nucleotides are TGCGCCAGCAGCTTCCTTTCCTCGCCCTCCCGGGAGACCCAGTACTTC.

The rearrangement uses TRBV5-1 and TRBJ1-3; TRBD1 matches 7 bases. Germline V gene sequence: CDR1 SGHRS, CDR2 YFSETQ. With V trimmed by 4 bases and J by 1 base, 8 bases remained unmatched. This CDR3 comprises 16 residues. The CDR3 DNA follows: TGCGCCAGCAGCCGACGACAGGGTCCGTCTGGAAACACCATATATTTT. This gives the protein CASSRRQGPSGNTIYF.

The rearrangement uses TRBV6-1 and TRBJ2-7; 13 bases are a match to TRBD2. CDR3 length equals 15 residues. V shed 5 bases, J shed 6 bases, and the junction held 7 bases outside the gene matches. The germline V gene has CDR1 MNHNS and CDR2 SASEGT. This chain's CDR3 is CASSRGLAGSREQYF. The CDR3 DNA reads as TGTGCCAGCAGTAGGGGACTAGCGGGATCCCGCGAGCAGTACTTC.

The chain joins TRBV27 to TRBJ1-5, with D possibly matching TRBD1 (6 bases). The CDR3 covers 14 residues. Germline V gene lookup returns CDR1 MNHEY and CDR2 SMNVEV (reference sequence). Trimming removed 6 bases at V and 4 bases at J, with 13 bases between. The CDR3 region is CASSVGGRNQPQHF. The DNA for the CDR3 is TGTGCCAGCAGCGTGGGGGGCAGGAATCAGCCCCAGCATTTT.

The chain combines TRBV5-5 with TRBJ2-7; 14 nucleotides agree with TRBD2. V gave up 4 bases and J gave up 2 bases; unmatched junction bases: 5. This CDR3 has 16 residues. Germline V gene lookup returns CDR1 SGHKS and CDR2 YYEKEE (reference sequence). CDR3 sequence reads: CASSPGLAGVAYEQYF. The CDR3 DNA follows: TGTGCCAGCAGCCCGGGACTAGCGGGAGTGGCCTACGAGCAGTACTTC.

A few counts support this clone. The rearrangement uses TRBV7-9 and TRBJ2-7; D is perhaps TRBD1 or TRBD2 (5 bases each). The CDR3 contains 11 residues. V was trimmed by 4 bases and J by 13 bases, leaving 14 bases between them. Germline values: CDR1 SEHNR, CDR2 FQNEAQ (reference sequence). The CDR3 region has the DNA TGTGCCAGCAGCTACCGGGACCGACAATACTTC. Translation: CASSYRDRQYF.